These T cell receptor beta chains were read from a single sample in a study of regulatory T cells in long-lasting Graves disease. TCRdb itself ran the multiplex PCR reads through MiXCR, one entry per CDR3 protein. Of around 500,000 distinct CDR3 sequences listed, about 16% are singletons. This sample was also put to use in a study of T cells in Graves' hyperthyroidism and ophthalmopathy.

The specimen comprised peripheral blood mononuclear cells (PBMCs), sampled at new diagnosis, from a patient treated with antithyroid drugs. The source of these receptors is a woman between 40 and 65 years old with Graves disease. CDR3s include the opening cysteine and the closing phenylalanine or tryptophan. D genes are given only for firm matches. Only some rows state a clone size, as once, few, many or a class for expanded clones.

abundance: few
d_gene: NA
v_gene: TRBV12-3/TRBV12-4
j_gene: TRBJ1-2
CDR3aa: CASSWGAGGYTF
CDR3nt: TGTGCCAGCAGTTGGGGGGCCGGCGGCTACACCTTC

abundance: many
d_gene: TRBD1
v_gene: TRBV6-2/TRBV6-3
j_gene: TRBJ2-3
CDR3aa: CASSYLPGQSTDTQYF
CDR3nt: TGTGCCAGCAGTTACTTACCGGGACAGAGCACAGATACGCAGTATTTT

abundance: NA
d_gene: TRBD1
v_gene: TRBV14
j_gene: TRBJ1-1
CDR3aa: CASSPVNRGLNTEAFF
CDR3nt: TGTGCCAGCAGCCCCGTAAACAGGGGGCTGAACACTGAAGCTTTCTTT

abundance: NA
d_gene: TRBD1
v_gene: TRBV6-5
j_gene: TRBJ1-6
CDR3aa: CASSYLETGVGSPLHF
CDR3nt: TGTGCCAGCAGTTACCTTGAGACAGGGGTCGGATCACCCCTCCACTTT

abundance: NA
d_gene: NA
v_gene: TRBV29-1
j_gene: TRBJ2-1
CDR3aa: CSARKGVNEQFF
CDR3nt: TGCAGCGCCCGGAAGGGCGTAAATGAGCAGTTCTTC

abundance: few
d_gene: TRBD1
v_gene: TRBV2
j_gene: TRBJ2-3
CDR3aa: CATGTGILTDTQYF
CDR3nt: TGTGCCACCGGGACAGGGATCCTCACAGATACGCAGTATTTT

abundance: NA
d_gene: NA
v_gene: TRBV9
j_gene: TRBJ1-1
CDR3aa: CASSVGFGAEAFF
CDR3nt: TGTGCCAGCAGCGTAGGGTTTGGGGCTGAAGCTTTCTTT

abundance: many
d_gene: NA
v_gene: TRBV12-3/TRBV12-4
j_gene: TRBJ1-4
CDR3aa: CASSLSARINEKLFF
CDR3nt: TGTGCCAGCAGTTTATCGGCTAGGATTAATGAAAAACTGTTTTTT

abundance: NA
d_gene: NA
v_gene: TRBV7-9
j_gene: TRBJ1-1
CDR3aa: CASSPSGTYEAFF
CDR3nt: TGTGCCAGCAGCCCGTCCGGGACCTACGAAGCTTTCTTT

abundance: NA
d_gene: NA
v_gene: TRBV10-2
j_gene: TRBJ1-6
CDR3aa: CASKKLGSPLHF
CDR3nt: TGCGCCAGCAAGAAACTGGGGTCACCCCTCCACTTT

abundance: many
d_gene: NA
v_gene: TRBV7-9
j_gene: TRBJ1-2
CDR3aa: CASSFPSATYGYTF
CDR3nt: TGTGCCAGCAGCTTCCCCTCAGCAACCTATGGCTACACCTTC